A selection of T cell receptor beta chains follows, all from one sample in a study of cytotoxic CD8 clonotypes in ibrutinib-treated CLL. Generated by immunoSEQ multiplex PCR, the TCRdb table keeps only in-frame clones and is missing some. Found here are 130,000 to 150,000 clones, 85% to 95% of them singletons; the top ten hold under 14%. The specimen comprised PBMCs, sampled after 12 months of ibrutinib treatment. These receptors were taken from a human donor with chronic lymphocytic leukemia. CDR3s include the opening cysteine and the closing phenylalanine or tryptophan. The D gene is left open where the match is weak. Clone size is given for some rows only: seen once, a few or many times, or a class if the clone is expanded.

J gene,clone size,V gene,D gene,CDR3 protein,CDR3 DNA
TRBJ2-1,NA,TRBV27,NA,CASSPRFGINNEQFF,TGTGCCAGCAGTCCTCGGTTTGGCATTAACAATGAGCAGTTCTTC
TRBJ2-1,NA,TRBV15,TRBD1,CATSVDRDNEQFF,TGTGCCACCAGCGTGGACAGGGACAATGAGCAGTTCTTC
TRBJ2-4,many,TRBV7-3,TRBD1,CASSLEGTGENIQYF,TGTGCCAGCAGCTTAGAAGGGACAGGGGAAAACATTCAGTACTTC
TRBJ1-5,NA,TRBV6-5,TRBD1,CASSYSLDRAQPQHF,TGTGCCAGCAGTTACTCGTTGGACAGGGCTCAGCCCCAGCATTTT
TRBJ1-5,NA,TRBV2,NA,CASSQNVGDQPQHF,TGTGCCAGCAGCCAAAATGTTGGGGACCAGCCCCAGCATTTT
TRBJ2-3,NA,TRBV28,TRBD1,CATRWDRRRTDTQYF,TGTGCCACGCGCTGGGACAGGCGACGCACAGATACGCAGTATTTT
TRBJ2-5,NA,TRBV6-5,NA,CASSFEFGGRETQYF,TGTGCCAGCAGTTTCGAATTTGGGGGTCGAGAGACCCAGTACTTC
TRBJ2-2,NA,TRBV7-3,NA,CASSLGASANTGELFF,TGTGCCAGCAGCTTAGGAGCGTCAGCGAACACCGGGGAGCTGTTTTTT
TRBJ2-7,NA,TRBV29-1,NA,CSVEQGSYEQYF,TGCAGCGTTGAACAGGGGAGCTACGAGCAGTACTTC
TRBJ1-5,NA,TRBV7-8,NA,CASSFKIGNQPQHF,TGTGCCAGCAGCTTCAAGATCGGGAATCAGCCCCAGCATTTT
TRBJ1-5,NA,TRBV18,TRBD1,CASSPVQDRTHSNQPQHF,TGTGCCAGCTCACCCGTCCAGGACAGGACCCATAGCAATCAGCCCCAGCATTTT
TRBJ1-1,NA,TRBV11-3,NA,CASSLGVNTEAFF,TGTGCCAGCAGCTTAGGGGTAAACACTGAAGCTTTCTTT
TRBJ1-4,NA,TRBV27,NA,CASSWQGNEKLFF,TGTGCCAGCAGTTGGCAGGGTAATGAAAAACTGTTTTTT
TRBJ2-7,NA,TRBV5-1,TRBD1,CASSLKQGPRAKEQYF,TGCGCCAGCAGCTTAAAACAGGGGCCGAGGGCCAAGGAGCAGTACTTC